This T cell receptor (beta chain) was sequenced for a study of T cells in women clearing cervical HPV infection. Libraries were prepared by immunoSEQ multiplex PCR; TCRdb keeps only in-frame clonotypes and omits some of them. The repertoire table contains about 30,000 clones. The CDR3 is 14 residues long. Germline-derived CDR1 and CDR2 are GTSNPN and SVGIG (reference sequence). Details on this clone: The read ends 3 residues before the CDR3 terminus; that terminus is restored from the germline J gene. Other nucleotide sequences in the sample specify the same CDR3.

This chain uses TRBV30 with TRBJ1-1; 7 positions agree with TRBD1. This TCR was sampled from a woman between 18 and 70 years old with a cervical HPV16 infection that either progressed to CIN3+ or cleared (not recorded which). The material sequenced was blood buffy coat. The sequenced CDR3 bases are TGTGCCTGGAGTGTTGACAGGGAGCGGTCCGAA. This encodes CAWSVDRERSE. The entire CDR3 reads CAWSVDRERSEAFF.